These 21 T cell receptor beta chains originate from one sample sequenced in a study of control samples from healthy donors and cancer patients. Some clones are missing from TCRdb's copy, which holds only in-frame ones; the method was immunoSEQ multiplex PCR. The sample records 400,000 to 450,000 clones, around nine tenths being singletons. The sequencing input was PBMCs. The receptors were gathered from a man aged 35-49 years with head and neck cancer.

V is TRBV7-3 and J is TRBJ1-2, with TRBD1 identical over 7 bases. CDR3 size: 13 residues. The ends lost 5 bases at V and 5 bases at J; junction bases unmatched: 5. CDR1 and CDR2 (germline): SGHTA, FQGTGA. CDR3 sequence (DNA): TGTGCCAGCAGCCCCCAGGGGGGTTATGGCTACACCTTC. As protein: CASSPQGGYGYTF.

This chain joins TRBV7-6 and TRBJ2-6; no reliable D call. V was clipped by 1 base and J by 0 bases, with 7 bases between them. This CDR3 has 16 amino acids. Germline V CDR1 and CDR2: SGHVS, FNYEAQ. The CDR3 sequence is CASSLGVLSGANVLTF. As DNA, the CDR3 is TGTGCCAGCAGCTTAGGCGTTCTCTCTGGGGCCAACGTCCTGACTTTC.

V usage is TRBV3-1 (or the pseudogene TRBV3-2) and J usage is TRBJ2-5; TRBD1 matches at 9 bases. Germline CDR1 LGHDT, CDR2 YNNKEL (reference sequence). This CDR3 is built from 14 residues. V lost 0 bases, J lost 7 bases, and 3 bases stayed unmatched. CDR3 in amino acids: CASSQDTGGRTQYF. The CDR3 coding sequence is TGTGCCAGCAGCCAAGATACAGGGGGCCGGACCCAGTACTTC.

V is TRBV5-4 and J is TRBJ2-5, with D possibly TRBD1 on 6 matching bases. The CDR3 length is 14 residues. V was cut by 3 bases and J by 3 bases, with 12 bases left in between. CDR1 is SGHNT and CDR2 is YYREEE in the germline V gene (reference sequence). The CDR3 nucleotides are TGTGCCAGCAGCTGGGGACAATTTAAAGAGACCCAGTACTTC. This codes for CASSWGQFKETQYF.

V and J are TRBV5-1 and TRBJ2-1; D not certain. V lost 7 bases, J lost 9 bases, and 20 bases lay in between. Germline V gene data show CDR1 as SGHRS and CDR2 as YFSETQ. This CDR3 is 14 amino acids long. The CDR3 DNA follows: TGCGCCAGCGCGGATTTGAAGGCCGCTGGTGAGCAGTTCTTC. This translates into CASADLKAAGEQFF.

This clone was observed a single time. The J gene is TRBJ2-7, the V gene TRBV21-1; the table's D gene call, TRBD2, was not cross checked with the DNA. TRBV21-1 is described as a pseudogene. The CDR3 is made up of 18 amino acids. This CDR3 reads CASSAAKRTSGGLLAQYF. The DNA of the CDR3 is TGTGCCAGCAGCGCAGCAAAGAGGACTAGCGGGGGTTTGCTCGCGCAGTACTTC.

The chain combines TRBV28 with TRBJ1-5; 8 bases match TRBD1. V gave up 6 bases and J gave up 5 bases; unmatched junction bases: 9. Per the germline V gene, CDR1 is MDHEN and CDR2 is SYDVKM. This CDR3 spans 15 amino acids. The CDR3 coding sequence is TGTGCCAGCAGCTACTGGACAGGGTTGGATCAGCCCCAGCATTTT. This gives the protein CASSYWTGLDQPQHF.

The chain employs TRBV5-4 and TRBJ1-6; D unresolved. Germline V gene lookup returns CDR1 SGHNT and CDR2 YYREEE (reference sequence). The CDR3 extends over 13 amino acids. Trimming took off 4 bases at V and 7 bases at J, with 9 bases between the two ends. CDR3 loop: CASSPGGNSPLHF. The DNA of the CDR3 is TGTGCCAGCAGCCCTGGTGGGAATTCACCCCTCCACTTT.

The chain is built from TRBV6-5 and TRBJ1-4; D might be TRBD1 (6 bases). This CDR3 spans 15 amino acids. V lost 0 bases to trimming and J lost 4 bases, with 9 bases between them. Germline V gives CDR1 MNHEY, CDR2 SVGAGI. This CDR3 reads CASSYSGGGNEKLFF. The CDR3 nucleotides read TGTGCCAGCAGTTACTCAGGGGGTGGTAATGAAAAACTGTTTTTT.

J is TRBJ1-3 and V is TRBV13; the D is unclear. V dropped 6 bases and J dropped 4 bases, with 7 bases sitting between them. This CDR3 has 12 residues. Looked up from germline, CDR1 is PRHDT and CDR2 is FYEKMQ (reference sequence). The CDR3 nucleotides read TGTGCCAGCAGTTCCGTGGGAAACACCATATATTTT. Translated: CASSSVGNTIYF.

The chain has TRBV3-1 (or the pseudogene TRBV3-2) and TRBJ1-1; D uncertain. CDR3 size: 12 residues. Looked up from germline, CDR1 is LGHDT and CDR2 is YNNKEL (reference sequence). V lost 1 base to trimming and J lost 5 bases, with 5 bases between them. CDR3 residues: CASSQGRTEAFF. The CDR3 bases are TGTGCCAGCAGCCAAGGACGAACTGAAGCTTTCTTT.

V and J are TRBV19 and TRBJ2-1; D is undetermined. V lost 6 bases and J lost 5, with 5 bases in between. The CDR3 spans 11 residues. CDR1 is LNHDA, CDR2 SQIVND, per germline (reference sequence). CDR3 sequence (DNA): TGTGCCAGTAGACAACACAATGAGCAGTTCTTC. Its protein product is CASRQHNEQFF.

The V and J genes are TRBV5-1 and TRBJ2-3; D might be TRBD1 or TRBD2, each matching 5 bases. Trimming cost V 4 bases and J 6 bases, with 15 bases left between them. The CDR3 extends over 14 amino acids. CDR1 is SGHRS, CDR2 YFSETQ, per germline. The CDR3 sequence: CASSNPQGADTQYF. The DNA for the CDR3 is TGCGCCAGCAGCAACCCCCAGGGAGCCGATACGCAGTATTTT.

V and J are TRBV3-1 (or the pseudogene TRBV3-2) and TRBJ1-2, with TRBD1 as a possible D gene (5 bases). From germline, CDR1 is LGHDT and CDR2 YNNKEL (reference sequence). This CDR3 region has 16 residues. V lost 4 bases and J 4 bases, leaving 19 bases between the germline ends. The CDR3, as DNA: TGTGCCAGCAGCCCGGCAACGCAGGGTCGGAGCTATGGCTACACCTTC. Translation gives CASSPATQGRSYGYTF.

To note about this clone: Other DNA sequences in the sample encode the same CDR3. This chain uses TRBV6-6 with TRBJ2-7; no clear D. The CDR3 length is 13 residues. Trimming left V 2 bases short and J 1 base short, with 6 bases between. From germline, CDR1 is MNHNY and CDR2 SVGAGI (reference sequence). CDR3 residues: CASSYPGSYEQYF. As DNA, the CDR3 is TGTGCCAGCAGTTACCCCGGATCCTACGAGCAGTACTTC.

The CDR3 coding sequence is TGTGCTAGTGGTTTGCAGGACTCCTATAATTCACCCCTCCACTTT. Protein product: CASGLQDSYNSPLHF. The chain joins TRBV12-5 to TRBJ1-6; no clear D. The V end was cut by 2 bases, the J end by 0 bases, with 5 bases between. CDR1 and CDR2 from the germline V gene are LGHNT and FRNRAP. The CDR3 spans 15 residues.

Comment on this clone: Other nucleotide sequences from this sample produce the same CDR3. This chain joins TRBV7-9 and TRBJ1-5, with 7 nucleotides matching TRBD1. Germline trimming cut 5 bases from V and 1 base from J; bases unmatched to any gene: 2. The length of the CDR3 is 14 residues. Germline lookup yields CDR1 SEHNR and CDR2 FQNEAQ (reference sequence). The CDR3 here is CASSLGQSNQPQHF. The CDR3 nucleotides are TGTGCCAGCAGCCTGGGACAGAGCAATCAGCCCCAGCATTTT.

This clone came up a few times. CDR3 in amino acids: CATGDPAGYQPQHF. DNA of the CDR3: TGTGCCACTGGAGATCCCGCGGGGTATCAGCCCCAGCATTTT. The chain recombines TRBV19 with TRBJ1-5; D is ambiguous. CDR1 and CDR2 from the germline V gene are LNHDA and SQIVND (reference sequence). V was clipped by 10 bases and J by 5 bases, with 18 bases between them. CDR3 length: 14 amino acids.

The chain uses TRBV28 and TRBJ2-7; a possible D gene is TRBD1 (8 bases). CDR3 length: 17 residues. Trimming removed 2 bases from V and 4 bases from J, with 21 bases in between. Germline CDR1 reads MDHEN; CDR2 reads SYDVKM. The CDR3 is CASSLAQLTGGGYEQYF. CDR3 in DNA: TGTGCCAGCAGTTTAGCCCAACTTACAGGGGGGGGTTACGAGCAGTACTTC. The whole variable domain, remainder taken from reference TRBV28 and TRBJ2-7, is DVKVTQSSRYLVKRTGEKVFLECVQDMDHENMFWYRQDPGLGLRLIYFSYDVKMKEKGDIPEGYSVSREKKERFSLILESASTNQTSMYLCASSLAQLTGGGYEQYFGPGTRLTVT.

This clone was detected only once. This sequence joins TRBV7-9 and TRBJ2-7; no clear D. This CDR3 region has 15 residues. Trimming removed 1 base at V and 0 bases at J, with 10 bases between. Germline CDR1 SEHNR, CDR2 FQNEAQ (reference sequence). The CDR3 bases are TGTGCCAGCAGCTTAGAGTCACCACACTCCTACGAGCAGTACTTC. The encoded protein is CASSLESPHSYEQYF.

The chain joins TRBV10-2 to TRBJ1-2; the D gene is possibly TRBD1 (5 bases). CDR1 and CDR2 from the germline V gene are WSHSY and SAAADI. This CDR3 has 14 amino acids. The V and J ends lost 5 bases and 6 bases respectively, with 16 bases between them. CDR3 in amino acids: CASSPPGPKHGYTF. The CDR3 DNA reads as TGCGCCAGCAGTCCTCCGGGACCCAAGCATGGCTACACCTTC.